This passage covers 14 T cell receptor beta chains from one sample sequenced in a study of neurological immune-mediated disorders. Each CDR3 protein gets one entry after TCRdb re-called the 5' RACE reads with MiXCR. The table lists over 45,000 distinct CDR3 sequences, 3% of them singletons, with more than 12% in the top ten. Sequencing used PBMCs. The receptor set was obtained from a woman between 45 and 60 years old with multiple sclerosis.

This clonotype was seen ten or more times. This chain links TRBV5-1 with TRBJ2-5, with TRBD2 matching over 14 bases. The CDR3 sequence is 16 residues long. CDR1 and CDR2 (germline): SGHRS, YFSETQ. J gave up 5 bases and V 3 bases, and 6 bases lay outside the gene matches. The CDR3 DNA reads as TGCGCCAGCAGCTGGGGACTAGCGGGGGCAGGGGAGACCCAGTACTTC. Its protein is CASSWGLAGAGETQYF.

This clonotype was observed at least ten times. The genes are TRBV2 and TRBJ1-1; unclear D gene. V lost 3 bases and J 10 bases, leaving 12 bases between the germline ends. Germline CDR1 and CDR2: SNHLY and FYNNEI. The CDR3 extends over 12 amino acids. Here the CDR3 reads CASSEAGVGAFF. For the CDR3, the DNA is TGTGCCAGCAGTGAGGCAGGAGTAGGAGCTTTCTTT.

The sample holds many counts of this clonotype. A read error may account for a junction end that differs from germline. This rearrangement joins TRBV3-1 to TRBJ2-3; 7 bases are a match to TRBD2. Germline lookup yields CDR1 LGHDT and CDR2 YNNKEL (reference sequence). This CDR3 has 13 residues. In DNA, the CDR3 is TGTGCCAGCAGCCCCCAGGGAGGGGTGGGTTCTAGTTTC. As protein: CASSPQGGVGSSF.

This clonotype was seen ten or more times. The V gene is TRBV2, the J gene TRBJ2-3; weak D call: TRBD2 (6 bases). The ends were cut back, 6 bases at V and 2 bases at J, with 12 bases in the middle. In germline, CDR1 is SNHLY, CDR2 FYNNEI. CDR3 length: 14 residues. The CDR3 protein is CASSKTRVTDTQYF. In nucleotides, the CDR3 is TGTGCCAGCAGCAAGACTAGAGTCACAGATACGCAGTATTTT. The variable domain in full, with the rest retrieved from reference TRBV2 and TRBJ2-3, is EPEVTQTPSHQVTQMGQEVILRCVPISNHLYFYWYRQILGQKVEFLVSFYNNEISEKSEIFDDQFSVERPDGSNFTLKIRSTKLEDSAMYFCASSKTRVTDTQYFGPGTRLTVL.

The sample holds many counts of this clonotype. This chain joins TRBV28 and TRBJ2-1; D unclear. This CDR3 region has 13 residues. Trimming shortened V by 3 bases and J by 2 bases, and 5 bases separated the two germline ends. Germline V gene sequence: CDR1 MDHEN, CDR2 SYDVKM. The CDR3: CASSFFPYNEQFF. CDR3 nucleotide sequence: TGTGCCAGCAGTTTTTTTCCCTACAATGAGCAGTTCTTC. Based on the CDR3 plus reference TRBV28 and TRBJ2-1, the full variable domain is DVKVTQSSRYLVKRTGEKVFLECVQDMDHENMFWYRQDPGLGLRLIYFSYDVKMKEKGDIPEGYSVSREKKERFSLILESASTNQTSMYLCASSFFPYNEQFFGPGTRLTVL.

This clonotype was seen at least ten times. This chain links TRBV5-1 with TRBJ2-3; 10 nucleotides match TRBD1. The CDR3 runs 18 residues. Germline V gene data show CDR1 as SGHRS and CDR2 as YFSETQ. V gave up 0 bases and J gave up 2 bases; unmatched junction bases: 9. The DNA of the CDR3 is TGCGCCAGCAGCTTGGGGCCGACAGGGGGCCTAGACACAGATACGCAGTATTTT. This gives the protein CASSLGPTGGLDTDTQYF.

This clonotype was detected ten times or more. Relative to the germline gene, one junction end is altered; a read error may explain this. The V gene is TRBV7-7, the J gene TRBJ2-5; possible D gene TRBD1, 6 bases. CDR1 SSHAT and CDR2 FNYEAQ come from the germline V gene (reference sequence). The CDR3 totals 14 residues. CDR3 bases: TGTGCTAGCAGCCAAGGGGGAGACCAAGAGACCCAGTACTTC. The encoded protein is CASSQGGDQETQYF.

Ten or more counts support this clonotype. J is TRBJ2-1 and V is TRBV5-1; D may be TRBD1 (5 bases). Trimming stripped 2 bases from V and 4 bases from J, with 13 bases between. The germline gives CDR1 SGHRS, CDR2 YFSETQ. There are 15 residues in the CDR3. CDR3 region: CASSLGQIGYNEQFF. CDR3 coding DNA: TGCGCCAGCAGCTTAGGACAAATCGGGTACAATGAGCAGTTCTTC.

At least ten counts were recorded for this clonotype. The J gene is TRBJ1-4, the V gene TRBV20-1; possible D gene TRBD1, 5 bases. The CDR3 consists of 14 residues. Trimming took 0 bases from V and 7 from J, leaving 12 bases between them. Germline values: CDR1 DFQATT, CDR2 SNEGSKA (reference sequence). CDR3 nucleotide sequence: TGCAGTGCTAGAGATCAGGGATCGGGTGAAAAACTGTTTTTT. Translating gives CSARDQGSGEKLFF.

This clonotype occurred many times. This rearrangement joins TRBV2 to TRBJ1-6; maybe TRBD1 (6 bases). V was shortened by 2 bases and J by 7 bases, with 12 bases between the two germline ends. Per germline, CDR1 SNHLY and CDR2 FYNNEI. This CDR3 region has 15 residues. CDR3 loop: CASSEFGQKNSPLHF. The CDR3 DNA follows: TGTGCCAGCAGTGAATTTGGACAGAAAAATTCACCCCTCCACTTT. Full variable domain (missing parts from reference TRBV2 and TRBJ1-6): EPEVTQTPSHQVTQMGQEVILRCVPISNHLYFYWYRQILGQKVEFLVSFYNNEISEKSEIFDDQFSVERPDGSNFTLKIRSTKLEDSAMYFCASSEFGQKNSPLHFGNGTRLTVT.

This clonotype was seen many times. The chain employs TRBV10-3 and TRBJ1-5; D uncertain. Germline CDR1 ENHRY, CDR2 SYGVKD. This CDR3 is built from 15 residues. V lost 0 bases and J 1 base, leaving 7 bases between the germline ends. The CDR3 nucleotides are TGTGCCATCAGTGAGTCTCTTCGGAGCAATCAGCCCCAGCATTTT. It yields the protein CAISESLRSNQPQHF.

In this sample, this clonotype turned up many times. The chain links TRBV7-2 to TRBJ2-7; 7 bases map to TRBD1. V trimming: 5 bases; J trimming: 3 bases; junction bases outside the gene matches: 10. Germline CDR1 SGHTA, CDR2 FQGNSA. The CDR3 covers 15 residues. The CDR3, as DNA: TGTGCCAGCAGCCCTTCGGGACAGCGCAGCTACGAGCAGTACTTC. It translates to CASSPSGQRSYEQYF. Variable domain in full (rest from reference TRBV7-2 and TRBJ2-7): GAGVSQSPSNKVTEKGKDVELRCDPISGHTALYWYRQSLGQGLEFLIYFQGNSAPDKSGLPSDRFSAERTGGSVSTLTIQRTQQEDSAVYLCASSPSGQRSYEQYFGPGTRLTVT.

In this sample, this clonotype turned up many times. The V gene is TRBV20-1, the J gene TRBJ2-3; D is uncertain. Trimming removed 0 bases from V and 4 bases from J, with 11 bases in between. CDR1 is DFQATT, CDR2 SNEGSKA, per germline (reference sequence). The CDR3 extends over 14 amino acids. CDR3 sequence (DNA): TGCAGTGCTAGAGACGCTTCAGGTCCAGATACGCAGTATTTT. Protein: CSARDASGPDTQYF.

Ten or more counts support this clonotype. The rearrangement uses TRBV7-3 and TRBJ2-1, with 11 bases matching TRBD2. The CDR3 is made up of 15 amino acids. Germline values: CDR1 SGHTA, CDR2 FQGTGA. Losses at the gene ends were 5 bases for V and 4 bases for J; bases not matched to a gene: 4. CDR3 loop: CASSQGLAAYNEQFF. In nucleotides, the CDR3 is TGTGCCAGCAGCCAGGGACTAGCGGCTTACAATGAGCAGTTCTTC.